The entry below describes one TCR beta chain. Its target is unknown. This CDR3 spans 14 amino acids. V was trimmed by 6 bases and J by 4 bases, leaving 15 bases between them. Germline CDR1 MNHEY, CDR2 SVGEGT. The data were obtained in a study of Ad26.COV2.S vaccination and SARS-CoV-2 variants. Study results and limitations: People who got the vaccine or the placebo had similar non-spike TCR breadth. Higher spike-specific TCR breadth was found in vaccine recipients than in placebo recipients.

Treatment specified: some 20 received Ad26.COV2.S at low or high dose, single or two shots; five or six received placebo; per-sample allocation not given. It was on day 63 after the first vaccine or placebo injection that samples were taken. It was an adult aged 18-55 years in Boston who was the donor. Sequencing used immunoSEQ multiplex PCR; TCRdb keeps in-frame clones, though not all of them. This sample has about 680,000 clones, with about 90% found just once. V and J are TRBV6-2 or TRBV6-3 and TRBJ1-1, with a possible D match to TRBD1 (5 bases). The clonotype was recovered from a person aged 18-60 years who received the Ad26.COV2.S COVID-19 vaccine or a placebo. Specimen: peripheral blood, collected in a trial of Ad26.COV2.S vaccine versus placebo. The CDR3 here is CASSRGTGGTEAFF. In DNA, the CDR3 is TGTGCCAGCAGCCGCGGGACGGGGGGCACTGAAGCTTTCTTT.